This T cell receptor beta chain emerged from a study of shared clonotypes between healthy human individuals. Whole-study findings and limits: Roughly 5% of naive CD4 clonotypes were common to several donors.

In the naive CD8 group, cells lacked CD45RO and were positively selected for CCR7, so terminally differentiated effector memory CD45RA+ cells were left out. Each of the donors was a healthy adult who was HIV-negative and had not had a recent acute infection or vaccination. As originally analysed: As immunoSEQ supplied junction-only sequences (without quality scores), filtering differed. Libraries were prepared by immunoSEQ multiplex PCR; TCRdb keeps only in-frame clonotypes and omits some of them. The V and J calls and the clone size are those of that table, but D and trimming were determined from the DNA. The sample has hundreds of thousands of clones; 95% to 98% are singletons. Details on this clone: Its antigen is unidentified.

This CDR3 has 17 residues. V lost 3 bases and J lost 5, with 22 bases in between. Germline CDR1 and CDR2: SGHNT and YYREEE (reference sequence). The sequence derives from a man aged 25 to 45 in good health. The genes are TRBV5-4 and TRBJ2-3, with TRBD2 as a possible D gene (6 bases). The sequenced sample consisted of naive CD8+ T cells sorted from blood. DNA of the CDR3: TGTGCCAGCAGCTCGGGCCCGGGGGTTCTGTCCGGAGATACGCAGTATTTT. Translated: CASSSGPGVLSGDTQYF.